The sequence of this TCR beta chain was determined in a study of blood T cell repertoires in COVID-19. Per germline, CDR1 MNHEY and CDR2 SVGAGI. The CDR3 spans 14 residues. V was trimmed by 8 bases and J by 6 bases, leaving 14 bases between them. The study recruited people aged about 18 to 95 years across around 24 US areas. Recovery among Cohort 3 donors was established by two negative PCRs, clearance, or symptom resolution. Only in-frame clones appear in the TCRdb table, and some are missing; sequencing was by immunoSEQ multiplex PCR. The table shows 250,000 to 400,000 clones, with more than 90% occurring only once.

Sequenced material: PBMCs or T cells enriched from blood (not recorded which). The receptor was derived from a man in his sixties who had recovered from COVID-19. The rearrangement links TRBV6-5 to TRBJ1-6, with D possibly TRBD1 on 5 matching bases. CDR3 in DNA: TGTGCCAGCCGAAGGCGACAGAGTAATTCACCCCTCCACTTT. It translates to CASRRRQSNSPLHF.